This TCR beta chain was recorded in a study of regulatory T cells in long-lasting Graves disease. Concerning this clonotype: Its antigen is currently unknown.

The CDR3 runs 13 residues. Germline V gives CDR1 MNHEY, CDR2 SMNVEV (reference sequence). The germline V and J ends were trimmed by 6 bases and 0 bases, with 8 bases remaining between them. Combining iRepertoire HTBI primers with Arm-PCR of CDR3 regions, the authors built TCR beta libraries. Authors' data handling: Identified segments across samples numbered roughly 60 TRBV and over eleven TRBJ. TCRdb reprocessed the multiplex PCR reads via MiXCR and lists one record per CDR3 protein. The V and J calls here are based on TCRdb, not the publication. The top ten hold roughly 20% of the sample, which has about 400,000 distinct CDR3 sequences, roughly 20% seen once. Time point specified: persistent/refractory GD, antithyroid drugs over 5 years with positive TRAb. Extracted PBMC RNA gave rise to the TCR library. Findings and caveats of the study: Persistent patients shared more public clonotypes (fewer than 3,000) than newly diagnosed patients (966). Those with persistent Graves' had less TCR diversity than newly diagnosed patients. Thyroid tissue went unexamined; only peripheral blood was analyzed.

The V gene is TRBV27, the J gene TRBJ1-1, with unresolved D. The receptor comes from a female donor with Graves disease. The sample here was peripheral blood mononuclear cells (PBMCs), taken when the disease was refractory, from a patient treated with antithyroid drugs. CDR3 loop: CASRTLMNTEAFF. The CDR3 DNA is TGTGCCAGCAGGACCCTAATGAACACTGAAGCTTTCTTT.